This T cell receptor beta chain was captured in a study of beta chain features in type 1 diabetes. For the study at large: No age, gender or cell yield differences were seen between patients and healthy donors.

The CDR3 totals 19 residues. Germline V gene data show CDR1 as SGHTA and CDR2 as FQGTGA. V was pared by 4 bases and J by 0 bases, with 9 bases of the junction left unmatched. CD45RO/CCR7/CD25/CD127/CD95/CD27 staining was used to isolate CD4+ naive, central memory, regulatory and stem cell-like memory cells by sorting. This clone was seen a few times. The antigen is unknown. The study reverse transcribed the entire isolated RNA, so it sequenced expressed TCRB transcripts. TCRdb keeps only in-frame clones here, not all; method: immunoSEQ multiplex PCR. The sample has about 450,000 clones, over 10% seen once. Study-wide results and limits: HLA influence on TCRB rearrangement stayed unresolved here. Type 1 diabetes patients had moderately but significantly shorter TCRB CDR3s in all four CD4+ subsets.

This TCR came from a woman younger than 30 in good health. The sequencing sample was made of naive CD4+ T cells from blood. V gene TRBV7-3 combines with J gene TRBJ2-1; 13 bases align to TRBD2. CDR3 region: CASSSLAGGPPSSYNEQFF. The CDR3 DNA reads as TGTGCCAGCAGCTCACTAGCGGGAGGGCCCCCGAGCTCCTACAATGAGCAGTTCTTC.